This passage covers 30 T cell receptor beta chains from one sample sequenced in a study of blood T cell repertoires in COVID-19. Libraries were prepared by immunoSEQ multiplex PCR; TCRdb keeps only in-frame clonotypes and omits some of them. In the table there are more than 250,000 clones, 85% to 90% of which are singletons. The sample was PBMCs or T cells enriched from blood (not recorded which). Receptors originate from a woman aged 18-35 years with acute COVID-19.

The chain couples TRBV5-6 to TRBJ1-4; possible D gene TRBD1, 5 bases. The V gene's germline CDR1 is SGHDT and CDR2 YYEEEE. This CDR3 comprises 14 residues. Trimming removed 3 bases at V and 8 bases at J, with 14 bases between. The CDR3 loop is CASSSPRGGEKLFF. CDR3 DNA: TGTGCCAGCAGCTCACCTAGGGGCGGAGAAAAACTGTTTTTT.

Turning to this clone: Other DNA sequences in this specimen translate into the identical CDR3. The genes are TRBV5-1 and TRBJ2-7; 11 nucleotides agree with TRBD2. J was trimmed by 3 bases and V by 0 bases; bases with no gene match: 2. The length of the CDR3 is 15 residues. Per germline, CDR1 SGHRS and CDR2 YFSETQ. The CDR3 DNA is TGCGCCAGCAGCTTGGGACTAGCGGGAATCTACGAGCAGTACTTC. This codes for CASSLGLAGIYEQYF.

This rearrangement joins TRBV3-1 (or the pseudogene TRBV3-2) to TRBJ1-4; the match to TRBD1 covers 7 bases. The germline gives CDR1 LGHDT, CDR2 YNNKEL (reference sequence). Germline trimming cut 5 bases from V and 8 bases from J; bases unmatched to any gene: 8. The CDR3 totals 14 residues. The CDR3 sequence is CASSNTGAKEKLFF. The DNA for the CDR3 is TGTGCCAGCAGCAACACAGGGGCGAAAGAAAAACTGTTTTTT.

The chain employs TRBV7-9 and TRBJ2-1, with 7 nucleotides matching TRBD1. The germline V gene has CDR1 SEHNR and CDR2 FQNEAQ (reference sequence). This CDR3 has 16 amino acids. Trimming took 5 bases from V and 8 from J; bases not matched to a gene: 15. The CDR3 nucleotides are TGTGCCAGCAGCCTAATACAGGGGAGTCCCGAGGATGAGCAGTTCTTC. Protein sequence: CASSLIQGSPEDEQFF.

This chain connects TRBV30 to TRBJ2-5; 7 nucleotides line up with TRBD2. The CDR3 loop spans 15 amino acids. Germline CDR1 reads GTSNPN; CDR2 reads SVGIG (reference sequence). The J segment lost 4 bases and the V segment lost 4 bases, leaving 12 bases of the junction unmatched. CDR3 bases: TGTGCCTGGAATCGCGGGGGTTCGGGGAGAGAGACCCAGTACTTC. Translated, it gives CAWNRGGSGRETQYF.

This rearrangement joins TRBV19 to TRBJ2-1; 16 bases agree with TRBD2. Germline V gives CDR1 LNHDA, CDR2 SQIVND (reference sequence). V dropped 5 bases and J dropped 7; count of bases not matched to a gene: 11. CDR3 size: 18 residues. In nucleotides, the CDR3 is TGTGCCAGTAGTCCAAGGGGACTAGCGGGAGGGCCTGGGAATGAGCAGTTCTTC. It codes for CASSPRGLAGGPGNEQFF.

This clone has a single count. This sequence joins TRBV19 and TRBJ1-2, with D possibly matching TRBD1 (5 bases). CDR3 length equals 15 residues. The germline CDR1 and CDR2 sequences are LNHDA and SQIVND (reference sequence). Trimming pared 6 bases from V and 3 bases from J, leaving 17 bases between. The CDR3 nucleotides are TGTGCCAGTAGGGCCCAGGGAAGCAGTGACTATGGCTACACCTTC. Residues: CASRAQGSSDYGYTF.

The chain employs TRBV9 and TRBJ1-1, with 10 bases identical to TRBD1. Germline V gene sequence: CDR1 SGDLS, CDR2 YYNGEE. V gave up 3 bases and J gave up 7 bases; unmatched junction bases: 6. The CDR3 runs to 14 residues. The CDR3 DNA follows: TGTGCCAGCAGCGCGACCGGGACAGGGGTTGAAGCTTTCTTT. It translates to CASSATGTGVEAFF.

As concerns this clone: Other DNA sequences in the sample encode the same CDR3. The chain joins TRBV27 to TRBJ1-1; tentatively, D is TRBD1 (5 bases). With 5 bases removed from V and 1 base from J, the gap between germline ends came to 5 bases. The germline V gene encodes CDR1 MNHEY and CDR2 SMNVEV (reference sequence). The CDR3 has 12 amino acids. The CDR3 protein is CASSTGNTEAFF. CDR3 DNA: TGTGCCAGCAGTACAGGGAACACTGAAGCTTTCTTT.

The V and J genes are TRBV5-6 and TRBJ2-2, with TRBD2 matching over 10 bases. The CDR3 loop spans 19 amino acids. CDR1 is SGHDT and CDR2 is YYEEEE in the germline V gene. Trimming took 4 bases from V and 0 from J; bases not matched to a gene: 12. CDR3 in amino acids: CASSRSVRTSGPNTGELFF. The CDR3 DNA is TGTGCCAGCAGCCGTTCTGTTCGGACTAGCGGCCCGAACACCGGGGAGCTGTTTTTT. Variable domain in full (rest from reference TRBV5-6 and TRBJ2-2): DAGVTQSPTHLIKTRGQQVTLRCSPKSGHDTVSWYQQALGQGPQFIFQYYEEEERQRGNFPDRFSGHQFPNYSSELNVNALLLGDSALYLCASSRSVRTSGPNTGELFFGEGSRLTVL.

The chain joins TRBV18 to TRBJ1-4, with 12 nucleotides matching TRBD1. The CDR3 runs 15 residues. CDR1 is KGHSH and CDR2 is LQKENI in the germline V gene. Trimming took 3 bases from V and 8 from J; bases not matched to a gene: 4. The CDR3 region is CASSPPGTGGEKLFF. The CDR3, as DNA: TGTGCCAGCTCACCCCCCGGGACAGGGGGCGAAAAACTGTTTTTT.

For the CDR3, the DNA is TGTGCCAGCAGTCCAAACTACGGGACAGGTCAAGAGACCCAGTACTTC. Translated, it gives CASSPNYGTGQETQYF. J is TRBJ2-5 and V is TRBV27; 8 bases agree with TRBD1. Germline V CDR1 and CDR2: MNHEY, SMNVEV (reference sequence). The CDR3 covers 16 residues. The J segment lost 2 bases and the V segment lost 5 bases, leaving 10 bases of the junction unmatched.

This chain connects TRBV6-6 to TRBJ1-1; TRBD1 is a possible D gene (5 bases). Trimming removed 7 bases from V and 4 bases from J, with 19 bases in between. The CDR3 covers 15 residues. The germline V gene has CDR1 MNHNY and CDR2 SVGAGI (reference sequence). This CDR3 is CASMVRDGWGTEAFF. In DNA form, the CDR3 reads TGTGCCAGCATGGTGCGGGACGGGTGGGGCACTGAAGCTTTCTTT.

This rearrangement joins TRBV19 to TRBJ2-7; weak D call: TRBD1 (6 bases). The CDR3 totals 15 residues. V gave up 5 bases and J gave up 0 bases, with 14 bases separating them. Germline CDR1 reads LNHDA; CDR2 reads SQIVND (reference sequence). This CDR3 is CASSFRGALSYEQYF. The CDR3 DNA is TGTGCCAGTAGTTTCAGGGGCGCGCTCTCCTACGAGCAGTACTTC. The entire variable domain, with the rest obtained from reference TRBV19 and TRBJ2-7, is as follows: DGGITQSPKYLFRKEGQNVTLSCEQNLNHDAMYWYRQDPGQGLRLIYYSQIVNDFQKGDIAEGYSVSREKKESFPLTVTSAQKNPTAFYLCASSFRGALSYEQYFGPGTRLTVT.

The J gene is TRBJ2-7, the V gene TRBV19; 14 bases line up with TRBD2. V gave up 4 bases and J gave up 6 bases; unmatched junction bases: 8. The CDR3 is 16 amino acids. Germline-derived CDR1 and CDR2 are LNHDA and SQIVND (reference sequence). For the CDR3, the DNA is TGTGCCAGTAGTACCCAGACTAGCGGGAGGGCCGGCGAGCAGTACTTC. As protein: CASSTQTSGRAGEQYF.

The chain uses TRBV13 and TRBJ2-5; 14 bases map to TRBD2. After removal of 4 bases from V and 4 bases from J, the junction contained 5 bases not matched to a gene. The CDR3 is 16 amino acids. Germline V gene lookup returns CDR1 PRHDT and CDR2 FYEKMQ (reference sequence). For the CDR3, the DNA is TGTGCCAGCAGCTCATCCGGGACTAGCGGGAGAGAGACCCAGTACTTC. Translated, it gives CASSSSGTSGRETQYF.

The J gene is TRBJ2-1, the V gene TRBV7-3; weak D call: TRBD2 (6 bases). Trimming cost V 2 bases and J 6 bases, with 23 bases left between them. The CDR3 sequence is 18 residues long. Germline V gene lookup returns CDR1 SGHTA and CDR2 FQGTGA. CDR3 nucleotides: TGTGCCAGCAGCTTATTCCTGGCGGGATCGGCATGGGGCAATGAGCAGTTCTTC. It codes for CASSLFLAGSAWGNEQFF.

The rearrangement joins TRBV9 to TRBJ2-3; D possibly corresponds to TRBD2 (5 bases). The germline V and J ends were trimmed by 3 bases and 2 bases, with 22 bases remaining between them. Germline V CDR1 and CDR2: SGDLS, YYNGEE. This CDR3 is built from 18 residues. Here the CDR3 reads CASSGTQKALAHTDTQYF. The CDR3 DNA sequence: TGTGCCAGCAGCGGGACCCAAAAGGCCCTAGCTCACACAGATACGCAGTATTTT.

The V and J genes are TRBV19 and TRBJ2-1; tentative D call: TRBD1 (5 bases). The CDR3 has 16 residues. The germline CDR1 and CDR2 sequences are LNHDA and SQIVND (reference sequence). With 1 base removed from V and 0 bases from J, the gap between germline ends came to 10 bases. The CDR3, as DNA: TGTGCCAGTAGTATAGTTCAGGGCTACTCCTACAATGAGCAGTTCTTC. Translating it yields CASSIVQGYSYNEQFF.

The count of this clone is one. This chain links TRBV5-1 with TRBJ2-1, with a tentative D call TRBD2 (7 bases). Germline CDR1 SGHRS, CDR2 YFSETQ. V was trimmed by 2 bases and J by 3 bases, leaving 9 bases between them. The CDR3 extends over 14 amino acids. CDR3 loop: CASSLGGVYNEQFF. CDR3 sequence (DNA): TGCGCCAGCAGCTTAGGGGGGGTCTACAATGAGCAGTTCTTC.

The J gene is TRBJ1-2, the V gene TRBV14; D might be TRBD1 (5 bases). In germline, CDR1 is SGHDN, CDR2 FVKESK. The V end lost 0 bases, the J end lost 8 bases, and 16 bases lay between the germline ends. The CDR3 has 15 residues. CDR3 nucleotides: TGTGCCAGCAGCCAAGATCGTCTGGGGGGAGTAGGCTACACCTTC. This gives the protein CASSQDRLGGVGYTF.

The chain recombines TRBV2 with TRBJ2-7, with 10 nucleotides matching TRBD1. The ends lost 7 bases at V and 2 bases at J; junction bases unmatched: 8. The length of the CDR3 is 15 residues. The V gene's germline CDR1 is SNHLY and CDR2 FYNNEI. The DNA of the CDR3 is TGTGCCAGCAAAAGACAGGGGGCGAAGACCTACGAGCAGTACTTC. Its protein is CASKRQGAKTYEQYF. The variable domain in full, completed from reference TRBV2 and TRBJ2-7, reads EPEVTQTPSHQVTQMGQEVILRCVPISNHLYFYWYRQILGQKVEFLVSFYNNEISEKSEIFDDQFSVERPDGSNFTLKIRSTKLEDSAMYFCASKRQGAKTYEQYFGPGTRLTVT.

The V and J genes are TRBV4-3 and TRBJ2-1, with D hard to call. Trimming took 0 bases from V and 0 from J, leaving 12 bases between them. Germline loops: CDR1 LGHNA, CDR2 YSLEER. The CDR3 has 17 amino acids. The CDR3 nucleotides are TGCGCCAGCAGCCAAGACCCCCCTGTGAGCTCCTACAATGAGCAGTTCTTC. It yields the protein CASSQDPPVSSYNEQFF.

This chain connects TRBV7-9 to TRBJ2-7; 7 positions agree with TRBD1. Germline V gene lookup returns CDR1 SEHNR and CDR2 FQNEAQ (reference sequence). The CDR3 extends over 14 amino acids. Unmatched junction bases numbered 6, after V lost 2 bases and J lost 5 bases. The CDR3, as DNA: TGTGCCAGCAGCTTAATCGACAGGGTACACGAGCAGTACTTC. It translates to CASSLIDRVHEQYF.

As for this clone: Other DNA sequences from this sample encode an identical CDR3 as well. V usage is TRBV3-1 (or the pseudogene TRBV3-2) and J usage is TRBJ2-2, with TRBD2 matching 10 bases. CDR1 is LGHDT, CDR2 YNNKEL, per germline (reference sequence). The CDR3 extends over 16 amino acids. Germline trimming cut 6 bases from V and 0 bases from J; bases unmatched to any gene: 4. CDR3 nucleotides: TGTGCCAGCAGTCGGACTAGCGGCTCGAACACCGGGGAGCTGTTTTTT. As protein: CASSRTSGSNTGELFF.

The V call is TRBV6-2 or TRBV6-3, the J call TRBJ1-5; D call uncertain. The CDR3 runs to 14 residues. V lost 2 bases to trimming and J lost 0 bases, with 5 bases between them. Germline CDR1 is MNHEY and CDR2 is SVGEGT. This CDR3 reads CASSYGGSNQPQHF. Here the CDR3 DNA reads TGTGCCAGCAGTTACGGAGGTAGCAATCAGCCCCAGCATTTT.

This sequence joins TRBV4-2 and TRBJ1-2, with D hard to call. V lost 0 bases and J 4 bases, leaving 9 bases between the germline ends. This CDR3 spans 14 amino acids. Germline CDR1 LGHNA, CDR2 YNFKEQ. Written as DNA, the CDR3 is TGTGCCAGCAGCCAAGATTCGGCGGTCTATGGCTACACCTTC. Translation gives CASSQDSAVYGYTF.

This chain connects TRBV19 to TRBJ2-3; a weak D match, TRBD2 (5 bases). From germline, CDR1 is LNHDA and CDR2 SQIVND (reference sequence). The CDR3 consists of 17 residues. Trimming took 4 bases from V and 1 from J, leaving 18 bases between them. The CDR3 region has the DNA TGTGCCAGTAGTAGGACTCCAAGCGGAAAGCGCACAGATACGCAGTATTTT. As protein: CASSRTPSGKRTDTQYF.

This clone came up once. The chain uses TRBV5-6 and TRBJ1-5; D is undetermined. V was shortened by 3 bases and J by 4 bases, with 11 bases between the two germline ends. CDR3 length: 14 amino acids. Per the germline V gene, CDR1 is SGHDT and CDR2 is YYEEEE. The CDR3 loop reads CASSWMGRNQPQHF. The CDR3 bases are TGTGCCAGCAGCTGGATGGGCAGGAATCAGCCCCAGCATTTT.

The rearrangement links TRBV5-1 to TRBJ2-1; perhaps TRBD1 as D (7 bases). The germline V and J ends were trimmed by 2 bases and 8 bases, with 20 bases remaining between them. The CDR3 is 16 amino acids. Germline V CDR1 and CDR2: SGHRS, YFSETQ. CDR3 DNA sequence: TGCGCCAGCAGCTTAGCCCCTCAGGGGGGATCGTATGAGCAGTTCTTC. Translated, it gives CASSLAPQGGSYEQFF.